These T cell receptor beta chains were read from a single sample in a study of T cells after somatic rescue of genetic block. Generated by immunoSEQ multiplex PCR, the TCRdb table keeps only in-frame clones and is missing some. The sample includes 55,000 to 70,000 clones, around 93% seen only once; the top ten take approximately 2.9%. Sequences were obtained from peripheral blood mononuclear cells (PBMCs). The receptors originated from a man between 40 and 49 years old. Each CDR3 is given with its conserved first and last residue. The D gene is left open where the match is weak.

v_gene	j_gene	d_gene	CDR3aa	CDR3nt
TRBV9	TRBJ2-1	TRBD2	CASSVEASGSSYNEQFF	TGTGCCAGCAGCGTAGAGGCTAGCGGAAGCTCCTACAATGAGCAGTTCTTC
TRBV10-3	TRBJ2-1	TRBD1	CAISEGKGASYNEQFF	TGTGCCATCAGTGAGGGGAAGGGGGCTTCCTACAATGAGCAGTTCTTC
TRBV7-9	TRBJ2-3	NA	CASSLISGPSTDTQYF	TGTGCCAGCAGCTTAATCTCGGGGCCGAGCACAGATACGCAGTATTTT
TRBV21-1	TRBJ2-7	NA	CATLGQGPLEQYF	TGTGCCACTCTCGGACAGGGCCCCCTCGAGCAGTACTTC
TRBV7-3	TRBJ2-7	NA	CASSLSPGGYEQYF	TGTGCCAGCAGCTTATCGCCCGGGGGTTACGAGCAGTACTTC
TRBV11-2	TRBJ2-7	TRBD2	CASSFTRAASGTYEQYF	TGTGCCAGCAGCTTCACAAGAGCCGCTAGCGGAACCTACGAGCAGTACTTC
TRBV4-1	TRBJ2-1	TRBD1	CASSRTGTGFDNEQFF	TGCGCCAGCAGCCGGACCGGGACAGGGTTCGACAATGAGCAGTTCTTC
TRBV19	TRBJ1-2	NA	CASSMGHDYGYTF	TGTGCCAGTAGTATGGGACATGACTATGGCTACACCTTC
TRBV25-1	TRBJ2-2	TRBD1	CASSDPGQGNTGELFF	TGTGCCAGCAGTGATCCGGGACAGGGAAACACCGGGGAGCTGTTTTTT
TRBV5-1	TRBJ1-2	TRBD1	CASSTRDRGRSGYTF	TGCGCCAGCAGCACCCGGGACAGGGGACGTTCGGGCTACACCTTC
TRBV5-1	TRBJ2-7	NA	CASRMRDGETYEQYF	TGCGCCAGCAGGATGCGCGACGGAGAAACCTACGAGCAGTACTTC
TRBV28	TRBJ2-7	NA	CASSLFSGHSYEQYF	TGTGCCAGCAGTTTATTTTCGGGACACTCCTACGAGCAGTACTTC
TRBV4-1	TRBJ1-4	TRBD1	CASNPGGTNEKLFF	TGCGCCAGCAACCCAGGGGGGACTAATGAAAAACTGTTTTTT
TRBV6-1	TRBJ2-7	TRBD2	CASSLVAGGPLEQYF	TGTGCCAGCAGTCTAGTAGCGGGAGGGCCCCTCGAGCAGTACTTC
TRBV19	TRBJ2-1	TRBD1	CASRPWTGEGNEQFF	TGTGCCAGTAGGCCGTGGACAGGGGAGGGCAATGAGCAGTTCTTC